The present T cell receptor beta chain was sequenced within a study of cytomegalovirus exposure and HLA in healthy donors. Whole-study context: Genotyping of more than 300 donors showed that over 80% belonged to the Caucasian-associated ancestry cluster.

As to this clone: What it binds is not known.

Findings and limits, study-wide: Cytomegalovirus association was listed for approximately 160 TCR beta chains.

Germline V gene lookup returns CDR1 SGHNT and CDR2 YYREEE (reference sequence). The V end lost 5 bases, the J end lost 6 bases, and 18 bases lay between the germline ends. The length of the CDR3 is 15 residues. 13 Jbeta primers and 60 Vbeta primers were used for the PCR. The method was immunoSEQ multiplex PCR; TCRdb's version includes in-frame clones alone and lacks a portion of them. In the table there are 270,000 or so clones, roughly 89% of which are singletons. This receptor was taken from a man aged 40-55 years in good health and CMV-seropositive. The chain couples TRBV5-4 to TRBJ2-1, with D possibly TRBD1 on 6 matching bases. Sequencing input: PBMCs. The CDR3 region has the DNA TGTGCCAGCAGAACACAGGGAGAGGTTTTCAATGAGCAGTTCTTC. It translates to CASRTQGEVFNEQFF.